This TCR beta chain was sequenced during a study of control samples from healthy donors and cancer patients. As regards this clone: One junction end disagrees with the germline gene, perhaps due to a read error.

From germline, CDR1 is SGHNT and CDR2 YYREEE (reference sequence). The CDR3 runs to 13 residues. Assay used: immunoSEQ multiplex PCR; TCRdb lists only in-frame clones, some missing. The sample has 100,000 to 150,000 clones; around 92% are singletons. The rearrangement joins TRBV5-4 to TRBJ2-2; perhaps TRBD1 as D (7 bases). This sequence originates from an elderly man with head and neck cancer. The specimen was PBMCs. CDR3 amino acids: CAGRGERGGELFF. The CDR3 nucleotides read TGTGCCGGCAGGGGGGAGAGGGGCGGGGAGCTGTTTTTT.